This section outlines one T cell receptor beta chain sequence together with its context. The sample originates from a study of blood T cell repertoires in COVID-19. The overall study: Specimens from acute and convalescent COVID-19 originated in the United States, Italy and Spain. T cells, B-cell-depleted T cells, or PBMCs provided the cDNA or gDNA that served as material.

Profiling relied on immunoSEQ multiplex PCR, and the TCRdb table lists in-frame clones only, not all of them. The profile shows 150,000 to 200,000 clones, 78% of them singletons. The CDR3 runs 17 residues. Germline V gene data show CDR1 as SGHAT and CDR2 as FQNNGV. The V end lost 2 bases, the J end lost 2 bases, and 16 bases lay between the germline ends. The chain employs TRBV11-2 and TRBJ2-1; D might be TRBD2 (6 bases). Sample: peripheral blood. The TCR sequence derives from a woman older than 75 with acute or convalescent COVID-19. For the CDR3, the DNA is TGTGCCAGCAGCTTAAAAGGAGGAGGGCGGCCCTACAATGAGCAGTTCTTC. Amino acids: CASSLKGGGRPYNEQFF.